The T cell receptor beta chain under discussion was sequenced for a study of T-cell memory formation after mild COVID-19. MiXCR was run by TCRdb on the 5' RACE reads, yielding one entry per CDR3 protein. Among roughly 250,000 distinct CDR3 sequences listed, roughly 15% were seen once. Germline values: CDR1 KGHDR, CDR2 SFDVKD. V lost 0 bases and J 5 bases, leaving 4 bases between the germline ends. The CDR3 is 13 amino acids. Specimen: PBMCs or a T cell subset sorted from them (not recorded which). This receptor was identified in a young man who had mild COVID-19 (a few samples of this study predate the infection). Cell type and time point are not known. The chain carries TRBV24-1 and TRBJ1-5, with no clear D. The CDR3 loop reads CATSDLSDQPQHF. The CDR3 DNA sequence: TGTGCCACCAGTGATTTGTCGGATCAGCCCCAGCATTTT.